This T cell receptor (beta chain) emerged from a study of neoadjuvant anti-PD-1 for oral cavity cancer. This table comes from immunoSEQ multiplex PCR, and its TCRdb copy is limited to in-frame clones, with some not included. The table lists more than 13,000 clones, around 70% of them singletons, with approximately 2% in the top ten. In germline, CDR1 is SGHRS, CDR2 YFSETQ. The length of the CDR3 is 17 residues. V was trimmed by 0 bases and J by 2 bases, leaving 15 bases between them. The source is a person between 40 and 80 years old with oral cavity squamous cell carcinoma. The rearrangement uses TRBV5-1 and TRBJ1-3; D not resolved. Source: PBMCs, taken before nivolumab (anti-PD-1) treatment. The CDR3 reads CASSLDGQVYAGNTIYF. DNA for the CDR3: TGCGCCAGCAGCTTGGACGGGCAGGTCTACGCTGGAAACACCATATATTTT.